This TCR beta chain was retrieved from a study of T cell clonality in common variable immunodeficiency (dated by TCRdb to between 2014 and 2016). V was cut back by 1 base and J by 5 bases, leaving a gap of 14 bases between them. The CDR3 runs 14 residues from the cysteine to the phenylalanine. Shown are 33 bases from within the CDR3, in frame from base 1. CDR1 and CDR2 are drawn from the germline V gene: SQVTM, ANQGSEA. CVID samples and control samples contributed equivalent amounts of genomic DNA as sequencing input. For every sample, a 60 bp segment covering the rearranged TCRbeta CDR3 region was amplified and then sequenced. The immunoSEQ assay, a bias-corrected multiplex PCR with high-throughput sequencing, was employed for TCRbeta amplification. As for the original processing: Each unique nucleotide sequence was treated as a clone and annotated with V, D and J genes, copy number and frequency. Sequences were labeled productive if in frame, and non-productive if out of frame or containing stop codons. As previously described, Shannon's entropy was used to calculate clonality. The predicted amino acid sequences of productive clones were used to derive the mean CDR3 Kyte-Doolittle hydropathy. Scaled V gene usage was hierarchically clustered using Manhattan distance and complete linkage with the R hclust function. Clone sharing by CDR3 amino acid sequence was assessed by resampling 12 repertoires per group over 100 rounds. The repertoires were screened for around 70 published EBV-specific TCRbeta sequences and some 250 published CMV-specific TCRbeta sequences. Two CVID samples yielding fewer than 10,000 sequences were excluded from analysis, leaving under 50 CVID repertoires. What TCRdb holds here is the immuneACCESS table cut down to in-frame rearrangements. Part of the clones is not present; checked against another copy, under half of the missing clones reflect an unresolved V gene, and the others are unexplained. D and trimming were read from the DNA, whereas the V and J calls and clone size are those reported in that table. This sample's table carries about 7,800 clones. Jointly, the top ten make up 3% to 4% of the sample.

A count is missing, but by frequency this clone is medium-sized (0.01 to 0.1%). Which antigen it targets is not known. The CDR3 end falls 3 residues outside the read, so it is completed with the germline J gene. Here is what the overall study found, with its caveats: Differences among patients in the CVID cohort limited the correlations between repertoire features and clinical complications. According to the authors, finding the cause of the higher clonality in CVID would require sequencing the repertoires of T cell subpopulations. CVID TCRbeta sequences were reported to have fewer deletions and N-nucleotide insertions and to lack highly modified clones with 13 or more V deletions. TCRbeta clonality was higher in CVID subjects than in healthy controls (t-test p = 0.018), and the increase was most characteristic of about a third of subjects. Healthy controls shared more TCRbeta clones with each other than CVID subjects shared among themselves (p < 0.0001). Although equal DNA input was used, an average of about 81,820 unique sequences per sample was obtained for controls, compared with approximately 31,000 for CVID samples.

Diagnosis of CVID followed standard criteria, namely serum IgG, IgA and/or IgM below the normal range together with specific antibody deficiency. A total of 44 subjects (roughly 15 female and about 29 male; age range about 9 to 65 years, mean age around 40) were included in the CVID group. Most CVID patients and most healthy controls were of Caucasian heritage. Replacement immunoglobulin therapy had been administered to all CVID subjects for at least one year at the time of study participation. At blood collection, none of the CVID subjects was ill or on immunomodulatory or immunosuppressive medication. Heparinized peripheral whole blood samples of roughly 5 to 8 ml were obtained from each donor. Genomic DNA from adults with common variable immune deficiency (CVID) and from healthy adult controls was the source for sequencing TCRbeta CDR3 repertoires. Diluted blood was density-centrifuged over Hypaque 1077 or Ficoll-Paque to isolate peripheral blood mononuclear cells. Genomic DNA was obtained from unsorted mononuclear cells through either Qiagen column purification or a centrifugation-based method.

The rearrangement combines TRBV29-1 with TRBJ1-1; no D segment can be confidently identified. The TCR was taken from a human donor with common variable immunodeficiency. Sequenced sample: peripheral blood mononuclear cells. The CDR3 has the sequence CSVEGPGSGTEAFF. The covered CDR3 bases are TGCAGCGTTGAAGGCCCCGGGAGCGGGACTGAA.